The present entry profiles one TCR beta chain with its context. These data belong to a study of CD8 T cells in Susac syndrome. The CDR3 extends over 17 amino acids. The germline CDR1 and CDR2 sequences are SGHTA and FQGTGA. Deletions cut 4 bases from V and 0 bases from J, with 17 bases between. Reverse transcription used roughly 0.45 to 1 ug RNA and random hexamers. From the immunoSEQ multiplex PCR reads, TCRdb called clonotypes with MiXCR, one entry per CDR3 protein. The sample yields about 290,000 distinct CDR3 sequences, 89% seen once. The receptor was derived from a human donor with multiple sclerosis. The source material was CD8+ T cells from PBMCs. The J gene is TRBJ2-3, the V gene TRBV7-3; D remains unclear. The CDR3 reads CASSSSPPGASTDTQYF. DNA for the CDR3: TGTGCCAGCAGCTCCAGCCCCCCAGGAGCTAGCACAGATACGCAGTATTTT.